Listed below are T cell receptor beta chains from one sample, sequenced in a study of T cell repertoires in cytomegalovirus infection. TCRdb analysed the reads with MiXCR anew, one entry per CDR3 protein. Of about 360,000 distinct CDR3 sequences in the sample, about 35% were seen once. These TCRs are of unknown antigen specificity. The sample was cultured PBMCs, taken from culture after CMV antigen stimulation. All receptors derive from a human donor in good health (CMV status not recorded). Some clones in this sample may be carry-over from other donors' samples. CDR3s include the opening cysteine and the closing phenylalanine or tryptophan.

v_call	j_call	cdr3_aa
TRBV7-2	TRBJ2-1	CASSSGTSGSRLYNEQFF
TRBV29-1	TRBJ1-2	CSVVSRVEYGYTF
TRBV7-8	TRBJ1-1	CASSRDRGTEAFF
TRBV6-6	TRBJ1-5	CASSYRVGRGLVQPQHF
TRBV27	TRBJ2-6	CASSSQEGLGSGANVLTF
TRBV10-3	TRBJ1-1	CAISPDMNTEAFF
TRBV7-2	TRBJ2-2	CASSNPLLGLRFEELFF
TRBV5-1	TRBJ2-6	CASSFRRSGANVLTF
TRBV11-3	TRBJ2-2	CASSPLFSWMGTGELFF
TRBV7-6	TRBJ2-5	CASSPQSGETQYF
TRBV18	TRBJ1-2	CASSPPGDPYGYTF
TRBV29-1	TRBJ1-2	CSVEIRNYGYTF
TRBV7-3	TRBJ2-7	CASSSGLDYEQYF
TRBV7-2	TRBJ2-7	CASSPNRPPLGIMTGLEQYF
TRBV5-1	TRBJ2-1	CASSLGRDHEQFF
TRBV7-2	TRBJ2-1	CASSSFVVYNEQFF
TRBV28	TRBJ2-1	CASSWAGQGKSSYNEQFF
TRBV6-2/TRBV6-3	TRBJ2-1	CASESSGRTNEQFF
TRBV6-4	TRBJ1-1	CASSPSPGGQAFF
TRBV27	TRBJ2-2	CACGQRTNTGELFF
TRBV6-2/TRBV6-3	TRBJ1-5	CASSYSSDSQPQHF
TRBV7-8	TRBJ2-1	CASSLTNEQFF
TRBV4-2	TRBJ2-3	CASSQDSGRATDTQYF
TRBV6-2/TRBV6-3	TRBJ1-1	CASSPVGGRAEAFF
TRBV7-2	TRBJ2-3	CASRPGGNRHTSTDTQYF
TRBV7-8	TRBJ1-1	CASSSGGRQGTAFF
TRBV10-3	TRBJ2-7	CATQGELPTYEQYF
TRBV5-4	TRBJ1-2	CASSTGTDANYGYTF
TRBV19	TRBJ1-4	CASSIAATVEKLFF
TRBV29-1	TRBJ1-2	CSVGTPRSYGYTF
TRBV7-2	TRBJ2-2	CASRARRQNTGELFF
TRBV5-1	TRBJ2-2	CASSLGGRLTSNTGELFF
TRBV27	TRBJ2-2	CASSLSWGELFF
TRBV28	TRBJ2-5	CASSPPMPLAGEETQYF
TRBV19	TRBJ2-2	CASSIPYVPGELFF
TRBV12-3/TRBV12-4	TRBJ2-1	CASSLASGGPRNEQFF